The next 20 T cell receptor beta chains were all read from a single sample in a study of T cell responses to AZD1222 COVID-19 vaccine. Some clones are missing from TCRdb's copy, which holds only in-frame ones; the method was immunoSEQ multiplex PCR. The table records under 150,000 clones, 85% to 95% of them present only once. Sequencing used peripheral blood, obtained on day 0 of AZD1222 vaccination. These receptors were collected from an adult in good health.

This chain's CDR3 is CASTSKGQGCGYTF. The DNA for the CDR3 is TGTGCCAGCACCTCAAAGGGACAGGGGTGTGGCTACACCTTC. The chain employs TRBV21-1 and TRBJ1-2; TRBD1, the D gene given by the table, was not confirmed from the DNA. TRBV21-1 is designated a pseudogene. The CDR3 sequence is 14 residues long.

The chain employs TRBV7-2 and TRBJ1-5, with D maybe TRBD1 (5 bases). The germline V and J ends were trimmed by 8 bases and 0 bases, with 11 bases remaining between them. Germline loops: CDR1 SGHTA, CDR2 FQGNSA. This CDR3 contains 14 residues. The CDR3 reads CASGGSNSNQPQHF. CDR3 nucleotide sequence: TGTGCCAGCGGGGGGTCCAATAGCAATCAGCCCCAGCATTTT.

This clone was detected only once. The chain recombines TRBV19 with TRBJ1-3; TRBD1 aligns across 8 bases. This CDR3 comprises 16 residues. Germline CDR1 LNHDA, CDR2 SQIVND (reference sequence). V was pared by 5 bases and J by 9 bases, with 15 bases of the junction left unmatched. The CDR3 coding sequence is TGTGCCAGTAGTCCGCCGATACAGGGGGGTGCTGGCACCATATATTTT. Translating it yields CASSPPIQGGAGTIYF.

The CDR3 loop is CASGLTGINGYTF. The CDR3 DNA sequence: TGTGCTAGTGGTCTGACAGGGATAAATGGCTACACCTTC. The chain recombines TRBV12-5 with TRBJ1-2, with 7 nucleotides matching TRBD1. CDR3 length equals 13 residues. The V and J ends lost 5 bases and 6 bases, in that order; junction bases with no gene match: 6. Per the germline V gene, CDR1 is LGHNT and CDR2 is FRNRAP.

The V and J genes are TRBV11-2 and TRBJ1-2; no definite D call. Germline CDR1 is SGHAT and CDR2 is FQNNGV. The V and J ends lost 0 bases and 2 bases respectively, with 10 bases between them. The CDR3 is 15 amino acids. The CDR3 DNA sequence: TGTGCCAGCAGCTTAGACCGGGCCGCCAACTATGGCTACACCTTC. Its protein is CASSLDRAANYGYTF. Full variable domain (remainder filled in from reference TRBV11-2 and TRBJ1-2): EAGVAQSPRYKIIEKRQSVAFWCNPISGHATLYWYQQILGQGPKLLIQFQNNGVVDDSQLPKDRFSAERLKGVDSTLKIQPAKLEDSAVYLCASSLDRAANYGYTFGSGTRLTVV.

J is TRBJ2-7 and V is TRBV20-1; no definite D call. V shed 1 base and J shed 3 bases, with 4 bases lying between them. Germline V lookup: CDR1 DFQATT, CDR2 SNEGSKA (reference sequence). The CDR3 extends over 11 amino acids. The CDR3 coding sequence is TGCAGTGCTAGAGCGGGCTACGAGCAGTACTTC. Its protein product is CSARAGYEQYF.

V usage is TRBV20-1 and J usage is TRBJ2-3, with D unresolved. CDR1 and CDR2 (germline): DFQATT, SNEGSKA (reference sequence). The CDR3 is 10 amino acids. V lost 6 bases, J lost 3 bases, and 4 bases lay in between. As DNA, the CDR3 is TGCAGTGCCGAGACAGATACGCAGTATTTT. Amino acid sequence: CSAETDTQYF.

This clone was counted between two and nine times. The CDR3 nucleotides read TGTGCCAGCAGCGTGACAGGGGGCGGTGAAAAACTGTTTTTT. This translates into CASSVTGGGEKLFF. The J gene is TRBJ1-4, the V gene TRBV14; 10 nucleotides align to TRBD1. There are 14 residues in the CDR3. Germline values: CDR1 SGHDN, CDR2 FVKESK. J was trimmed by 7 bases and V by 5 bases; bases with no gene match: 4. The whole variable domain, remainder taken from reference TRBV14 and TRBJ1-4, is EAGVTQFPSHSVIEKGQTVTLRCDPISGHDNLYWYRRVMGKEIKFLLHFVKESKQDESGMPNNRFLAERTGGTYSTLKVQPAELEDSGVYFCASSVTGGGEKLFFGSGTQLSVL.

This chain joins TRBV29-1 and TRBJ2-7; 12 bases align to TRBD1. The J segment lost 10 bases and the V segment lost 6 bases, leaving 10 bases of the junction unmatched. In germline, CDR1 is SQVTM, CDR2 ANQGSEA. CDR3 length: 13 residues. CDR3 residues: CSVLIPGTGGQYF. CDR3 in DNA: TGCAGCGTCCTCATACCGGGGACAGGGGGCCAGTACTTC.

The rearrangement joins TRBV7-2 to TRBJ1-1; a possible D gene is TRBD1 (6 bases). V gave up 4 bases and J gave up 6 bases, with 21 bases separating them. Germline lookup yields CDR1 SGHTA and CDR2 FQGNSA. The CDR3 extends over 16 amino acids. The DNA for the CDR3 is TGTGCCAGCAGCTCACAGGGTGGTTCTGCGAGGCCTGAAGCTTTCTTT. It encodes CASSSQGGSARPEAFF.

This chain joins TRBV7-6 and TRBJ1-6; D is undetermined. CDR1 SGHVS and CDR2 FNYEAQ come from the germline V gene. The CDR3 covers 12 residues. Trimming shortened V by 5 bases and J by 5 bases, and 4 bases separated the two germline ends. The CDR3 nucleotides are TGTGCCAGCAGCGCCCATAATTCACCCCTCCACTTT. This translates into CASSAHNSPLHF.

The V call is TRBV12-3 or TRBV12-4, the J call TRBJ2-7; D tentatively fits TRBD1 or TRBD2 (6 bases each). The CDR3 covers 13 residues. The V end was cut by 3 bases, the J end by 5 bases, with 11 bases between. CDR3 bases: TGTGCCAGCAGTTTCAGGGGAGGCGACGAGCAGTACTTC. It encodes CASSFRGGDEQYF.

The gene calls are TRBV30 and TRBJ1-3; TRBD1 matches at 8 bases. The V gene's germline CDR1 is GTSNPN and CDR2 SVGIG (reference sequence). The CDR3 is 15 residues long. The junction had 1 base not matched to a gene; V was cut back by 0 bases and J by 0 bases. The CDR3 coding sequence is TGTGCCTGGAGTGTACAGGGGGGCTCTGGAAACACCATATATTTT. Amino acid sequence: CAWSVQGGSGNTIYF.

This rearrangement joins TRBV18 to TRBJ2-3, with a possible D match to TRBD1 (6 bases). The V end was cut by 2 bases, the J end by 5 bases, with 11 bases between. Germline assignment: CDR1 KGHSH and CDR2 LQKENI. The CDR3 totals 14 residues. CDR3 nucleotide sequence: TGTGCCAGCTCACCATGGCAGGGGAAAGATACGCAGTATTTT. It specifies CASSPWQGKDTQYF.

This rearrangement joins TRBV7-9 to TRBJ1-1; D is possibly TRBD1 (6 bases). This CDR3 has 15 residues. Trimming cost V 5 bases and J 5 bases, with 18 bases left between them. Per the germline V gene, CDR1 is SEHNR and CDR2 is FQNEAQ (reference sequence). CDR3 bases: TGTGCCAGCAGCACCGGCAGGGGAGGATTTACTGAAGCTTTCTTT. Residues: CASSTGRGGFTEAFF.

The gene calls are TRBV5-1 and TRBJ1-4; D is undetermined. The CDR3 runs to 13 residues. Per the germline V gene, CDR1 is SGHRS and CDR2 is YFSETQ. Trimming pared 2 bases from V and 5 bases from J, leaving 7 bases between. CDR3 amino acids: CASSFTENEKLFF. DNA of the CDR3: TGCGCCAGCAGCTTTACAGAAAATGAAAAACTGTTTTTT.

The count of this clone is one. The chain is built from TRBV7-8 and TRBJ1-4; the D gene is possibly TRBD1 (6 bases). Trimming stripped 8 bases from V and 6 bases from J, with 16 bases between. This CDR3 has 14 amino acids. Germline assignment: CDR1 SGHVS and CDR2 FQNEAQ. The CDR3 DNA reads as TGTGCCAGCGCTCCCTCAGGGGCGGATGAAAAACTGTTTTTT. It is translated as CASAPSGADEKLFF.

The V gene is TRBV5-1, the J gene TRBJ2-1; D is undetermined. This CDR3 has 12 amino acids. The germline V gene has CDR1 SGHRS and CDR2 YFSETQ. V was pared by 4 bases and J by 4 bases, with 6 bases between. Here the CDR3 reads CASSRRYNEQFF. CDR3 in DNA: TGCGCCAGCAGCCGACGGTACAATGAGCAGTTCTTC.

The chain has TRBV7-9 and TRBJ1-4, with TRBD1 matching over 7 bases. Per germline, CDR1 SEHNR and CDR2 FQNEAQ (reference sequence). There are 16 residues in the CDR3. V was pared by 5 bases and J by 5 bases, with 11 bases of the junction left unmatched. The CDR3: CASSASLGQTNEKLFF. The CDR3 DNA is TGTGCCAGCAGCGCCTCATTGGGACAGACGAATGAAAAACTGTTTTTT.

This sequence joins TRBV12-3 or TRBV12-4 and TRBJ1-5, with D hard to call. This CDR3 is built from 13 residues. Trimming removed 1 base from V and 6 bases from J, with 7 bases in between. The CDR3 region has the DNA TGTGCCAGCAGTTTAGGAGACTCTCAGCCCCAGCATTTT. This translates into CASSLGDSQPQHF.